Listed below are T cell receptor beta chains from one sample, sequenced in a study of OX40 agonist ivuxolimab in advanced cancers. The method was immunoSEQ multiplex PCR; TCRdb's version includes in-frame clones alone and lacks a portion of them. The sample holds 39,000 or so clones; approximately 90% are singletons and the top ten take approximately 22%. The specimen comprised CD4+ or CD8+ T cells sorted from blood, sampled in a trial of the OX40 agonist ivuxolimab. These TCRs come from an adult with an advanced solid tumor such as melanoma, head and neck, liver or kidney cancer. Each CDR3 is given with its conserved first and last residue. The D gene is left open where the match is weak. A clone size is listed for some rows: how often the clone was seen (once, few, many), or a class if it is expanded.

>TRBV6-1|TRBJ2-2|-|-
CASSAGENTGELFF
TGTGCCAGCAGTGCAGGGGAGAACACCGGGGAGCTGTTTTTT
>TRBV25-1|TRBJ2-5|-|once
CASSEGGTQYF
TGTGCCAGCAGTGAAGGTGGGACCCAGTACTTC
>TRBV5-6|TRBJ1-3|-|-
CASSFGLSGNTIYF
TGTGCCAGCAGCTTCGGGTTATCTGGAAACACCATATATTTT
>TRBV27|TRBJ2-7|-|-
CASRSSYEQYF
TGTGCCAGCAGGTCATCCTACGAGCAGTACTTC
>TRBV9|TRBJ2-7|-|-
CASSVGLAGYEQYF
TGTGCCAGCAGCGTAGGCCTAGCTGGTTACGAGCAGTACTTC
>TRBV10-3|TRBJ2-7|TRBD2|-
CAISDKADRGLAGHEQYF
TGTGCCATCAGTGACAAAGCGGACAGAGGACTAGCGGGACACGAGCAGTACTTC
>TRBV7-2|TRBJ2-2|-|-
CASSFSVSNTGELFF
TGTGCCAGCAGCTTCTCAGTCTCGAACACCGGGGAGCTGTTTTTT
>TRBV28|TRBJ2-1|-|-
CASTGSWGASYNEQFF
TGTGCCAGCACCGGGTCCTGGGGGGCGTCCTACAATGAGCAGTTCTTC
>TRBV9|TRBJ1-2|TRBD1|-
CASRGTGENYGYTF
TGTGCCAGCAGAGGGACAGGTGAAAACTATGGCTACACCTTC
>TRBV4-3|TRBJ1-2|-|-
CASSQDRGRTTNYGYTF
TGCGCCAGCAGCCAAGATCGGGGACGGACAACTAACTATGGCTACACCTTC
>TRBV27|TRBJ2-7|-|-
CASSGRDRLSEQYF
TGTGCCAGCTCGGGCCGAGACCGCCTCTCCGAGCAGTACTTC
>TRBV7-9|TRBJ1-2|-|-
CASSRALTAQDGYTF
TGTGCCAGCAGCCGAGCGTTAACAGCCCAAGATGGCTACACCTTC
>TRBV11-3|TRBJ2-1|TRBD1|-
CASSLDWGQGNEQFF
TGTGCCAGCAGCTTAGATTGGGGACAGGGAAATGAGCAGTTCTTC
>TRBV7-9|TRBJ2-7|-|-
CASSFTDRGIYEQYF
TGTGCCAGCAGCTTTACGGACAGAGGGATCTACGAGCAGTACTTC
>TRBV12-5|TRBJ2-1|TRBD2|-
CASGPGGFRNEQFF
TGTGCTAGTGGCCCCGGGGGGTTCAGGAATGAGCAGTTCTTC
>TRBV28|TRBJ2-7|-|-
CASSTRGLNSYEQYF
TGTGCCAGCAGTACCCGAGGACTAAACTCCTACGAGCAGTACTTC
>TRBV5-6|TRBJ2-5|TRBD2|-
CASSLEGTSRETQYF
TGTGCCAGCAGCTTGGAAGGGACTAGTCGGGAGACCCAGTACTTC
>TRBV5-4|TRBJ2-3|TRBD2|-
CASSSGTSGITDTQYF
TGTGCCAGCAGCTCAGGGACTAGCGGGATCACAGATACGCAGTATTTT
>TRBV6-6|TRBJ2-6|-|-
CASSPRGAGANVLTF
TGTGCCAGCAGTCCCCGGGGTGCGGGGGCCAACGTCCTGACTTTC
>TRBV7-2|TRBJ1-2|-|once
CASSYQEVWGYTF
TGTGCCAGCAGCTATCAGGAAGTTTGGGGCTACACCTTC
>TRBV4-1|TRBJ2-7|TRBD2|-
CASSRSETGGTYEQYF
TGCGCCAGCAGCCGCTCCGAAACGGGGGGAACCTACGAGCAGTACTTC